These T cell receptor beta chains were read from a single sample in a study of cytomegalovirus exposure and HLA in healthy donors. Profiled with immunoSEQ multiplex PCR; TCRdb holds only in-frame clones, not every one. Of under 150,000 clones listed, 80% to 85% are singletons. The sequencing input was PBMCs. The receptors stem from a man between 18 and 35 years old in good health and CMV-seronegative. CDR3s include the opening cysteine and the closing phenylalanine or tryptophan. The D gene is left open where the match is weak.

d_gene: TRBD1; v_gene: TRBV18; j_gene: TRBJ1-1; CDR3aa: CATQTGTGLNTEAFF
d_gene: NA; v_gene: TRBV30; j_gene: TRBJ1-1; CDR3aa: CAWKKGANTEAFF
d_gene: TRBD2; v_gene: TRBV7-2; j_gene: TRBJ2-5; CDR3aa: CASSFWGGQETQYF
d_gene: TRBD1; v_gene: TRBV28; j_gene: TRBJ2-2; CDR3aa: CASSPLTGTGDGGTGELFF
d_gene: NA; v_gene: TRBV4-3; j_gene: TRBJ2-3; CDR3aa: CASSPVRQMHTDTQYF
d_gene: TRBD1; v_gene: TRBV9; j_gene: TRBJ2-7; CDR3aa: CASSIRDRSYEQYF
d_gene: NA; v_gene: TRBV28; j_gene: TRBJ1-4; CDR3aa: CASSMRANENLFF
d_gene: NA; v_gene: TRBV6-5; j_gene: TRBJ2-5; CDR3aa: CASTLGGGGGETQYF
d_gene: TRBD1; v_gene: TRBV27; j_gene: TRBJ1-1; CDR3aa: CASSPFAGGTEAFF
d_gene: TRBD1; v_gene: TRBV2; j_gene: TRBJ1-1; CDR3aa: CASSQFQGVVEAFF
d_gene: NA; v_gene: TRBV10-1; j_gene: TRBJ1-6; CDR3aa: CASSGARNSPLHF
d_gene: NA; v_gene: TRBV5-4; j_gene: TRBJ2-7; CDR3aa: CASSLYLSSSYEQYF
d_gene: TRBD1; v_gene: TRBV4-1; j_gene: TRBJ2-7; CDR3aa: CASSQRGQGGYEQYF
d_gene: NA; v_gene: TRBV10-3; j_gene: TRBJ2-5; CDR3aa: CAISPSTGHQETQYF
d_gene: TRBD2; v_gene: TRBV19; j_gene: TRBJ2-1; CDR3aa: CASSTPLAGVLGEQFF
d_gene: NA; v_gene: TRBV30; j_gene: TRBJ1-1; CDR3aa: CAWRSQMNTEAFF
d_gene: NA; v_gene: TRBV11-2; j_gene: TRBJ1-2; CDR3aa: CASSSSDWSYGYTF
d_gene: NA; v_gene: TRBV7-9; j_gene: TRBJ1-1; CDR3aa: CASRTGGTEAFF
d_gene: TRBD2; v_gene: TRBV7-2; j_gene: TRBJ2-3; CDR3aa: CASSLATGGPDTQYF
d_gene: TRBD1; v_gene: TRBV10-3; j_gene: TRBJ1-4; CDR3aa: CATRDSSQEKLFF
d_gene: TRBD1; v_gene: TRBV16; j_gene: TRBJ1-1; CDR3aa: CASSQSRGQGASEAFF
d_gene: TRBD1; v_gene: TRBV29-1; j_gene: TRBJ1-2; CDR3aa: CSGSQGQDYGYTF
d_gene: TRBD2; v_gene: TRBV5-1; j_gene: TRBJ2-2; CDR3aa: CASSLPRRGNANTGELFF
d_gene: NA; v_gene: TRBV2; j_gene: TRBJ1-6; CDR3aa: CASSESRGSPLHF
d_gene: NA; v_gene: TRBV6-5; j_gene: TRBJ2-7; CDR3aa: CASSYPGRGNNEQYF
d_gene: TRBD2; v_gene: TRBV6-4; j_gene: TRBJ2-1; CDR3aa: CASSGGAYNEQFF
d_gene: TRBD2; v_gene: TRBV4-3; j_gene: TRBJ2-7; CDR3aa: CASSQSGGTYEQYF
d_gene: NA; v_gene: TRBV16; j_gene: TRBJ1-5; CDR3aa: CASSQSTRLRPQHF